This TCR beta chain is drawn from a study of blood T cell repertoires in COVID-19. Study at large: Material from acute and convalescent COVID-19 was sourced from the United States, Italy and Spain. T cells, B-cell-depleted T cells, or PBMCs provided the cDNA or gDNA that served as material.

In the original processing: Amplified reference gene primers provided the basis for estimating nucleated cell counts. The data were produced by immunoSEQ multiplex PCR, yet TCRdb's version contains in-frame clones alone and is incomplete. The V and J calls and clone size are taken from that table; D and trimming were inferred from the DNA. The sample has about 80,000 clones, around 90% seen once. Sequencing was carried out using peripheral blood. This clonotype was obtained from an elderly woman with active or convalescent COVID-19.

Written as DNA, the CDR3 is TGCGCCAGCAGCCCAGGGACACTTGCAACTAATGAAAAACTGTTTTTT. It specifies CASSPGTLATNEKLFF. The chain carries TRBV5-1 and TRBJ1-4; TRBD1 is a possible D gene (6 bases). CDR1 and CDR2 from the germline V gene are SGHRS and YFSETQ. V was trimmed by 4 bases and J by 0 bases, leaving 13 bases between them. The CDR3 contains 16 residues. Full variable domain (rest looked up from reference TRBV5-1 and TRBJ1-4): KAGVTQTPRYLIKTRGQQVTLSCSPISGHRSVSWYQQTPGQGLQFLFEYFSETQRNKGNFPGRFSGRQFSNSRSEMNVSTLELGDSALYLCASSPGTLATNEKLFFGSGTQLSVL.